These 16 T cell receptor beta chains came from one sample sequenced in a study of blood T cell repertoires in COVID-19. Profiling relied on immunoSEQ multiplex PCR, and the TCRdb table lists in-frame clones only, not all of them. Of around 150,000 clones listed, 85% are singletons. Sequenced input: peripheral blood. All receptors derive from a human donor with acute or convalescent COVID-19. The donor label of this sample is uncertain.

This chain uses TRBV7-2 with TRBJ1-2; weak D call: TRBD1 (6 bases). Germline CDR1 is SGHTA and CDR2 is FQGNSA. The CDR3 spans 13 residues. The germline V and J ends were trimmed by 4 bases and 3 bases, with 9 bases remaining between them. This CDR3 is CASSSNRDYGYTF. The DNA for the CDR3 is TGTGCCAGCAGCTCCAACAGGGACTATGGCTACACCTTC.

The chain employs TRBV24-1 and TRBJ1-4; D gene ambiguous. V was clipped by 3 bases and J by 0 bases, with 7 bases between them. CDR3 length: 15 residues. CDR1 is KGHDR and CDR2 is SFDVKD in the germline V gene. CDR3 sequence reads: CATSDGLATNEKLFF. CDR3 in DNA: TGTGCCACCAGTGATGGACTTGCAACTAATGAAAAACTGTTTTTT.

The V gene is TRBV2, the J gene TRBJ2-6, with D possibly matching TRBD2 (5 bases). The V gene's germline CDR1 is SNHLY and CDR2 FYNNEI. Trimming removed 7 bases at V and 0 bases at J, with 7 bases between. The CDR3 is made up of 14 amino acids. Here the CDR3 DNA reads TGTGCCAGCAACGGGGACTCTGGGGCCAACGTCCTGACTTTC. This codes for CASNGDSGANVLTF.

This clone was seen only once. CDR3 nucleotide sequence: TGTGCCAGCAGCTTAAGCAGGGGCTATGGCTACACCTTC. Its protein is CASSLSRGYGYTF. The V call is TRBV7-6, the J call TRBJ1-2; maybe TRBD1 (6 bases). Germline V lookup: CDR1 SGHVS, CDR2 FNYEAQ. The V end was cut by 2 bases, the J end by 4 bases, with 8 bases between. The CDR3 extends over 13 amino acids.

The rearrangement uses TRBV4-1 and TRBJ1-5, with 7 bases fitting TRBD1. This CDR3 has 16 amino acids. V was pared by 0 bases and J by 11 bases, with 13 bases of the junction left unmatched. CDR1 is MGHRA, CDR2 YSYEKL, per germline. CDR3 region: CASSQEATGHLGSQHF. CDR3 DNA sequence: TGCGCCAGCAGCCAAGAAGCGACAGGGCACTTAGGGTCCCAGCATTTT.

The chain uses TRBV5-4 and TRBJ1-1; D gene uncertain. Germline loops: CDR1 SGHNT, CDR2 YYREEE (reference sequence). Trimming removed 0 bases at V and 7 bases at J, with 22 bases between. This CDR3 spans 17 amino acids. For the CDR3, the DNA is TGTGCCAGCAGCTTGGGCATTTTCACGGGGTCTAATGGTGAAGCTTTCTTT. Its protein product is CASSLGIFTGSNGEAFF.

The rearrangement links TRBV15 to TRBJ1-6; 9 positions match TRBD1. J gave up 9 bases and V 5 bases, and 8 bases lay outside the gene matches. CDR1 is LNHNV, CDR2 YYDKDF, per germline (reference sequence). This CDR3 has 15 residues. The chain's CDR3 is CATSLLGTGSSPLHF. For the CDR3, the DNA is TGTGCCACCAGCCTATTGGGGACAGGGAGTTCACCCCTCCACTTT.

This clone appeared a few times. This rearrangement joins TRBV25-1 to TRBJ2-2; 9 bases match TRBD2. The V segment lost 2 bases and the J segment 4 bases; nucleotides outside the gene matches: 8. This CDR3 spans 17 amino acids. Germline V CDR1 and CDR2: MGHDK, SYGVNS. The CDR3 region has the DNA TGTGCCAGCAGTGAAGGAAGGCTAGCGGGGCGCACCGGGGAGCTGTTTTTT. Translated, it gives CASSEGRLAGRTGELFF.

The CDR3 bases are TGTGCCAGCAGTTTGGTACGGGGTTTGAGCCTTTCTGGAAACACCATATATTTT. Protein sequence: CASSLVRGLSLSGNTIYF. This chain uses TRBV28 with TRBJ1-3, with D unresolved. Trimming cost V 3 bases and J 1 base, with 19 bases left between them. There are 18 residues in the CDR3. Germline CDR1 reads MDHEN; CDR2 reads SYDVKM.

CDR3 protein: CASSSLGETQYF. CDR3 DNA sequence: TGTGCCAGCAGCTCCCTCGGGGAGACCCAGTACTTC. This chain links TRBV27 with TRBJ2-5; no reliable D call. The V end lost 6 bases, the J end lost 5 bases, and 10 bases lay between the germline ends. Germline CDR1 reads MNHEY; CDR2 reads SMNVEV (reference sequence). This CDR3 comprises 12 residues.

The gene calls are TRBV6-5 and TRBJ1-6; TRBD1 aligns across 10 bases. CDR1 is MNHEY, CDR2 SVGAGI, per germline. V dropped 11 bases and J dropped 7; count of bases not matched to a gene: 8. The CDR3 loop spans 14 amino acids. The CDR3 loop is CAVRGQGINSPLHF. CDR3 bases: TGTGCCGTTCGGGGACAGGGGATAAATTCACCCCTCCACTTT.

The chain has TRBV30 and TRBJ2-1; the match to TRBD2 covers 8 bases. Germline trimming cut 3 bases from V and 5 bases from J; bases unmatched to any gene: 9. The CDR3 spans 15 residues. Germline V CDR1 and CDR2: GTSNPN, SVGIG (reference sequence). The CDR3 region has the DNA TGTGCCTGGAGCCCTCCGGGACTAGGGAACAATGAGCAGTTCTTC. This gives the protein CAWSPPGLGNNEQFF.

The gene calls are TRBV9 and TRBJ1-2; D ambiguous. CDR3 length: 15 amino acids. Germline CDR1 and CDR2: SGDLS and YYNGEE. The V and J ends lost 4 bases and 0 bases respectively, with 13 bases between them. The CDR3 sequence is CASSSWPPANYGYTF. CDR3 DNA sequence: TGTGCCAGCAGCTCTTGGCCGCCCGCTAACTATGGCTACACCTTC.

A note on this clone: This specimen includes other DNA sequences encoding the same CDR3. J is TRBJ2-7 and V is TRBV10-3; 9 bases line up with TRBD1. The J segment lost 2 bases and the V segment lost 6 bases, leaving 5 bases of the junction unmatched. Per germline, CDR1 ENHRY and CDR2 SYGVKD. This CDR3 comprises 14 residues. The CDR3 spells CAISVGTGTYEQYF. In DNA, the CDR3 is TGTGCCATCAGCGTCGGGACAGGGACCTACGAGCAGTACTTC.

CDR3 bases: TGCGCCAGCAGCCAAGATACAGGGGGCACAGATACGCAGTATTTT. It translates to CASSQDTGGTDTQYF. The rearrangement joins TRBV4-1 to TRBJ2-3; 7 nucleotides align to TRBD1. Trimming removed 0 bases from V and 1 base from J; junction bases left unmatched: 1. The CDR3 has 15 residues. Germline V CDR1 and CDR2: MGHRA, YSYEKL.

V and J are TRBV6-5 and TRBJ1-2; no definite D call. The CDR3 is made up of 15 amino acids. The V end was cut by 6 bases, the J end by 4 bases, with 18 bases between. CDR1 is MNHEY and CDR2 is SVGAGI in the germline V gene. CDR3 coding DNA: TGTGCCAGCAGCCCAGGAGGGCGTAGAGTCTATGGCTACACCTTC. Its protein product is CASSPGGRRVYGYTF.